The 25 T cell receptor beta chains reported below all come from one sample, sequenced in a study of blood T cell repertoires in COVID-19. This table comes from immunoSEQ multiplex PCR, and its TCRdb copy is limited to in-frame clones, with some not included. Counted here are tens of thousands of clones, about four fifths occurring once; the ten biggest clones make up about an eighth. The sequenced material came from peripheral blood. These receptors were collected from a human donor in a cohort sampled during active COVID-19.

The chain combines TRBV5-5 with TRBJ1-2, with D hard to call. Between the trimmed V and J ends, which lost 4 bases and 5 bases, there was a span of 18 bases. Germline V lookup: CDR1 SGHKS, CDR2 YYEKEE (reference sequence). The CDR3 has 15 residues. The CDR3 is CASSHSSGGSYGYTF. The CDR3 nucleotides are TGTGCCAGCAGCCACTCATCAGGAGGATCTTATGGCTACACCTTC.

Written as DNA, the CDR3 is TGTGCCAGCAGTGCGCAAGGGAGGGGCACTGAAGCTTTCTTT. Translating gives CASSAQGRGTEAFF. The chain carries TRBV2 and TRBJ1-1, with D perhaps TRBD1 (5 bases). Deletions cut 4 bases from V and 4 bases from J, with 13 bases between. Per the germline V gene, CDR1 is SNHLY and CDR2 is FYNNEI. The CDR3 is 14 residues long.

This sequence joins TRBV6-6 and TRBJ2-7; 7 bases line up with TRBD2. Germline loops: CDR1 MNHNY, CDR2 SVGAGI (reference sequence). With 0 bases clipped from V and 6 bases from J, the junction kept 2 bases outside the gene matches. The CDR3 sequence is 13 residues long. The CDR3 nucleotides read TGTGCCAGCAGTTACTCAATAGCGGGCGAGCAGTACTTC. Protein: CASSYSIAGEQYF.

The J gene is TRBJ2-7, the V gene TRBV3-1 (or the pseudogene TRBV3-2); D unclear. Trimming pared 4 bases from V and 5 bases from J, leaving 12 bases between. The CDR3 extends over 13 amino acids. The V gene's germline CDR1 is LGHDT and CDR2 YNNKEL (reference sequence). The CDR3 nucleotides read TGTGCCAGCAGCCCACCTATCCGGGACGAGCAGTACTTC. It translates to CASSPPIRDEQYF.

This clone was counted only a few times. The gene calls are TRBV19 and TRBJ1-4; D remains unclear. The germline V gene encodes CDR1 LNHDA and CDR2 SQIVND (reference sequence). The CDR3 loop spans 15 amino acids. Trimming left V 5 bases short and J 4 bases short, with 14 bases between. CDR3 DNA sequence: TGTGCCAGTAGTCCCCTCGAGGTTGGTAATGAAAAACTGTTTTTT. It is translated as CASSPLEVGNEKLFF.

This clone was picked up one time. The CDR3 DNA sequence: TGTGCCAGCAGCCTCGGGACAGCAAATGAGCAGTTCTTC. This translates into CASSLGTANEQFF. The chain uses TRBV7-3 and TRBJ2-1; 7 positions match TRBD1. The CDR3 runs 13 residues. The germline CDR1 and CDR2 sequences are SGHTA and FQGTGA. Germline trimming cut 5 bases from V and 7 bases from J; bases unmatched to any gene: 5.

The gene calls are TRBV9 and TRBJ1-1; D gene ambiguous. V dropped 5 bases and J dropped 3 bases, with 14 bases sitting between them. The germline gives CDR1 SGDLS, CDR2 YYNGEE. The CDR3 covers 14 residues. CDR3 nucleotides: TGTGCCAGCAGTAACGGGGATTTACACACTGAAGCTTTCTTT. Its protein product is CASSNGDLHTEAFF.

The CDR3 DNA reads TGTGCCAGCAGCTTAACGGCCGCGGCGTCGGAGACCCAGTACTTC. Protein sequence: CASSLTAAASETQYF. The chain is built from TRBV7-9 and TRBJ2-5; no reliable D call. With 2 bases removed from V and 5 bases from J, the gap between germline ends came to 15 bases. The CDR3 covers 15 residues. Germline V gene sequence: CDR1 SEHNR, CDR2 FQNEAQ (reference sequence).

This chain links TRBV15 with TRBJ2-3; 9 nucleotides line up with TRBD1. V shed 1 base, J shed 4 bases, and the junction held 9 bases outside the gene matches. CDR1 and CDR2 from the germline V gene are LNHNV and YYDKDF (reference sequence). The CDR3 is 17 amino acids. The CDR3 reads CATSRGTGGVGADTQYF. The CDR3 DNA follows: TGTGCCACCAGCAGAGGAACAGGGGGCGTAGGTGCAGATACGCAGTATTTT.

This chain connects TRBV6-6 to TRBJ2-7, with 7 bases identical to TRBD1. V lost 4 bases to trimming and J lost 6 bases; unmatched junction nucleotides: 6. The germline V gene has CDR1 MNHNY and CDR2 SVGAGI (reference sequence). The CDR3 runs 13 residues. The CDR3 protein is CASSSTTGSEQYF. The CDR3 DNA is TGTGCCAGCAGTTCAACGACAGGGTCCGAGCAGTACTTC.

This sequence joins TRBV5-1 and TRBJ2-2; 11 positions match TRBD1. With 4 bases clipped from V and 4 bases from J, the junction kept 6 bases outside the gene matches. Germline V gene sequence: CDR1 SGHRS, CDR2 YFSETQ. The CDR3 has 16 residues. CDR3 bases: TGCGCCAGCAGCGAGGGACAGGGGGGCAGCACCGGGGAGCTGTTTTTT. It translates to CASSEGQGGSTGELFF.

The J gene is TRBJ2-2, the V gene TRBV19; 7 bases agree with TRBD1. The germline CDR1 and CDR2 sequences are LNHDA and SQIVND (reference sequence). The V segment lost 4 bases and the J segment 3 bases; nucleotides outside the gene matches: 5. This CDR3 has 15 amino acids. CDR3 nucleotide sequence: TGTGCCAGTAGTAAAGGGGACAGATACACCGGGGAGCTGTTTTTT. Its translation: CASSKGDRYTGELFF. Full variable domain (outside the CDR3, taken from reference TRBV19 and TRBJ2-2): DGGITQSPKYLFRKEGQNVTLSCEQNLNHDAMYWYRQDPGQGLRLIYYSQIVNDFQKGDIAEGYSVSREKKESFPLTVTSAQKNPTAFYLCASSKGDRYTGELFFGEGSRLTVL.

Only one count was recorded for this clone. In DNA, the CDR3 is TGTGCCACCAGTGAGGACAGCTACACAGATACGCAGTATTTT. Amino acids: CATSEDSYTDTQYF. This chain links TRBV24-1 with TRBJ2-3; maybe TRBD1 (6 bases). The CDR3 consists of 14 residues. Looked up from germline, CDR1 is KGHDR and CDR2 is SFDVKD. V was shortened by 4 bases and J by 2 bases, with 9 bases between the two germline ends.

V and J are TRBV18 and TRBJ1-6; 7 bases map to TRBD1. J gave up 5 bases and V 6 bases, and 4 bases lay outside the gene matches. CDR1 is KGHSH, CDR2 LQKENI, per germline. The CDR3 contains 14 residues. Here the CDR3 DNA reads TGTGCCAGCTCCCCCGGGACAGATAATTCACCCCTCCACTTT. The encoded protein is CASSPGTDNSPLHF.

The rearrangement joins TRBV5-1 to TRBJ2-4, with no clear D. In germline, CDR1 is SGHRS, CDR2 YFSETQ. The germline V and J ends were trimmed by 4 bases and 1 base, with 9 bases remaining between them. This CDR3 has 14 amino acids. CDR3 amino acids: CASSLTMAKNIQYF. CDR3 DNA sequence: TGCGCCAGCAGCCTGACAATGGCCAAAAACATTCAGTACTTC.

This sequence joins TRBV6-6 and TRBJ2-2; perhaps TRBD1 as D (6 bases). The V gene's germline CDR1 is MNHNY and CDR2 SVGAGI (reference sequence). CDR3 length: 15 residues. Here the CDR3 reads CASNGQGINTGELFF. The CDR3 nucleotides are TGTGCTTCGAACGGGCAGGGGATTAACACCGGGGAGCTGTTTTTT.

Regarding this clone: Other DNA sequences in the sample encode the same CDR3. The V call is TRBV7-8, the J call TRBJ1-1; D is uncertain. CDR3 size: 13 residues. The germline V gene encodes CDR1 SGHVS and CDR2 FQNEAQ. The V gene lost 4 bases and the J gene lost 2 bases, with 8 bases spanning the gap. The CDR3 region has the DNA TGTGCCAGCAGCTCCGGTACCAACACTGAAGCTTTCTTT. This translates into CASSSGTNTEAFF.

This chain connects TRBV5-1 to TRBJ2-2, with 12 bases fitting TRBD1. The CDR3 sequence is 16 residues long. Unmatched junction bases numbered 7, after V lost 4 bases and J lost 6 bases. Per germline, CDR1 SGHRS and CDR2 YFSETQ. CDR3: CASSIPGQGAAGELFF. In DNA, the CDR3 is TGCGCCAGCAGCATACCGGGACAGGGGGCTGCCGGGGAGCTGTTTTTT. Full variable domain (outside the CDR3, taken from reference TRBV5-1 and TRBJ2-2): KAGVTQTPRYLIKTRGQQVTLSCSPISGHRSVSWYQQTPGQGLQFLFEYFSETQRNKGNFPGRFSGRQFSNSRSEMNVSTLELGDSALYLCASSIPGQGAAGELFFGEGSRLTVL.

This sequence joins TRBV19 and TRBJ1-1; D gene unclear. This CDR3 spans 13 amino acids. Per germline, CDR1 LNHDA and CDR2 SQIVND (reference sequence). V lost 5 bases and J lost 4, with 11 bases in between. CDR3 nucleotides: TGTGCCAGTAGTCCAGAGACACGCACTGAAGCTTTCTTT. It codes for CASSPETRTEAFF.

The V call is TRBV19, the J call TRBJ1-5, with 8 bases matching TRBD1. Germline V CDR1 and CDR2: LNHDA, SQIVND (reference sequence). The CDR3 sequence is 17 residues long. Trimming at V came to 8 bases and at J to 1 base, leaving 13 bases not matched to a gene. In DNA form, the CDR3 reads TGTGCCAGTGGACAGGGCGACCTACTACTCAGCAATCAGCCCCAGCATTTT. Residues: CASGQGDLLLSNQPQHF.

The chain joins TRBV6-6 to TRBJ1-5, with 9 bases that match TRBD1. The CDR3 length is 14 residues. Losses at the gene ends were 4 bases for V and 6 bases for J; bases not matched to a gene: 4. Germline lookup yields CDR1 MNHNY and CDR2 SVGAGI (reference sequence). The CDR3 sequence: CASSLQGAVQPQHF. DNA of the CDR3: TGTGCCAGCAGTTTACAGGGGGCGGTTCAGCCCCAGCATTTT.

V is TRBV6-5 and J is TRBJ2-3; possibly TRBD1 for D (6 bases). Per the germline V gene, CDR1 is MNHEY and CDR2 is SVGAGI. This CDR3 contains 14 residues. V lost 7 bases and J lost 0, with 11 bases in between. The DNA of the CDR3 is TGTGCCAGCAAACAGGGAATCAGCACAGATACGCAGTATTTT. It codes for CASKQGISTDTQYF.

The V call is TRBV7-9, the J call TRBJ2-4; 7 bases are shared with TRBD1. Trimming at V came to 6 bases and at J to 0 bases, leaving 8 bases not matched to a gene. The CDR3 is made up of 16 amino acids. Germline V gives CDR1 SEHNR, CDR2 FQNEAQ (reference sequence). The CDR3 DNA follows: TGTGCCAGCAGGAACGACAGGGAACTAGCCAAAAACATTCAGTACTTC. It specifies CASRNDRELAKNIQYF.

This rearrangement joins TRBV28 to TRBJ2-7, with D perhaps matching TRBD1 (6 bases). V was cut by 6 bases and J by 3 bases, with 18 bases left in between. This CDR3 spans 15 amino acids. The germline CDR1 and CDR2 sequences are MDHEN and SYDVKM. This chain's CDR3 is CASRAGEQMSYEQYF. CDR3 nucleotides: TGTGCCAGCAGAGCAGGGGAACAGATGAGCTACGAGCAGTACTTC.

The chain is built from TRBV7-8 and TRBJ2-2; the match to TRBD1 covers 7 bases. The CDR3 contains 15 residues. V was clipped by 11 bases and J by 0 bases; unmatched bases: 9. The germline gives CDR1 SGHVS, CDR2 FQNEAQ. CDR3 protein: CAGSDRVTNTGELFF. The CDR3 nucleotides are TGTGCCGGATCCGACAGGGTAACGAACACCGGGGAGCTGTTTTTT. Supplemented by reference TRBV7-8 and TRBJ2-2, the full variable domain reads GAGVSQSPRYKVAKRGQDVALRCDPISGHVSLFWYQQALGQGPEFLTYFQNEAQLDKSGLPSDRFFAERPEGSVSTLKIQRTQQEDSAVYLCAGSDRVTNTGELFFGEGSRLTVL.